The sequence of this T cell receptor (beta chain) was determined in a study of PD-1 blockade in classical Hodgkin lymphoma. General study points: Compared with healthy donors, newly diagnosed patients reportedly showed lower baseline TCR diversity. Repertoire differences lack defined causes, possibly disease activity or prior therapy.

TCRdb's copy holds only in-frame clones and misses some; the assay was immunoSEQ multiplex PCR. The sample comprises 20,000 to 30,000 clones, under 90% of which are singletons, and about 20% rests with the top ten. Points on this clone: Its antigen is not identified.

All patients relapsed after autologous stem cell transplantation, and brentuximab vedotin exposure varied. Between the trimmed V and J ends, which lost 2 bases and 3 bases, there was a span of 12 bases. CDR1 is SGDLS, CDR2 YYNGEE, per germline. This CDR3 has 15 amino acids. The sample here was peripheral blood mononuclear cells (PBMCs), taken before the second cycle of nivolumab. This clonotype originated in a human donor with classical Hodgkin lymphoma. The J gene is TRBJ2-1, the V gene TRBV9; possible D gene TRBD1, 5 bases. CDR3 nucleotide sequence: TGTGCCAGCAGCGTTGGGGCCTTGGGCTACAATGAGCAGTTCTTC. Amino acid sequence: CASSVGALGYNEQFF.